Described below is a single T cell receptor (beta chain) sequence and its context. The target antigen is unknown. The listed genes are named as in mouse. The read ends 1 residue shy of where the CDR3 ends; the end is completed using the germline J gene. Sequencing was performed with immunoSEQ multiplex PCR; in TCRdb, only in-frame clones are kept and a portion is missing. The table has roughly 20,000 clones, 69% seen once; the top ten hold approximately 0.42%. The sample belongs to a study of tissue T cells after allogeneic stem cell transplantation. Study-wide points: The patient cohort was small and clinically heterogeneous, with limited sampling depth. TCR repertoires tracked anatomic similarity, regardless of disease or transplant status. Across patients, clones rarely overlapped, yet motif clusters were shared tissue-specifically.

V dropped 6 bases and J dropped 3; count of bases not matched to a gene: 3. Germline V gene lookup returns CDR1 FNHDT and CDR2 SITEND (reference sequence). This CDR3 region has 14 residues. Sequencing used blood. The chain carries TRBV19 and TRBJ1-4, with 9 nucleotides matching TRBD1. This clonotype was sampled from a female BALB/c mouse in good health. This mouse strain has H2-d as its MHC haplotype. Partial CDR3 DNA: TGTGCCAGCACTCGACAGGGGGCCAACGAAAGATTATTT. Residues: CASTRQGANERLF. The complete CDR3 sequence is CASTRQGANERLFF.